The entry below gives a single TCR beta chain sequence along with its context. Its antigen is not identified. The entry originates in a study of cytomegalovirus exposure and HLA in healthy donors. This PCR relied on a set of 60 Vbeta primers and 13 Jbeta primers. Sequencing used immunoSEQ multiplex PCR; TCRdb keeps in-frame clones, though not all of them. The sample has over 150,000 clones, roughly four fifths seen once. Between the trimmed V and J ends, which lost 0 bases and 0 bases, there was a span of 8 bases. Germline-derived CDR1 and CDR2 are MNHEY and SVGAGI. The CDR3 consists of 15 residues. Study-wide results and caveats: Both high specificity and high sensitivity reportedly marked the classifier's diagnosis of cytomegalovirus status. With later analysis, a missense DCLRE1C variant became linked to TCR beta V- and J-gene trimming.

Sequenced material: PBMCs. This receptor was taken from a man in his fifties or sixties in good health and CMV-seropositive. The chain employs TRBV6-5 and TRBJ1-1; D unclear. The CDR3 loop is CASSYSSLLNTEAFF. The CDR3 nucleotides read TGTGCCAGCAGTTACTCTAGTCTCCTGAACACTGAAGCTTTCTTT.